A single sample is the source of the 3 T cell receptor beta chains below, sequenced in a study of shared clonotypes between healthy human individuals. Profiled with immunoSEQ multiplex PCR; TCRdb holds only in-frame clones, not every one. Altogether about 1.5 million clones are present, 95% to 99% being singletons, with the ten largest covering about 0.4%. The sample comprised naive CD4+ T cells sorted from blood. The subset is: CD45RA+ positively selected. The source of these receptors is a man aged 30-40 years in good health.

The chain uses TRBV5-4 and TRBJ2-3; 9 nucleotides line up with TRBD1. Per germline, CDR1 SGHNT and CDR2 YYREEE (reference sequence). With V trimmed by 0 bases and J by 5 bases, 4 bases remained unmatched. There are 15 residues in the CDR3. CDR3 coding DNA: TGTGCCAGCAGCTTGGGGACAGGGGTAGGAGATACGCAGTATTTT. It translates to CASSLGTGVGDTQYF. The entire variable domain, with the rest obtained from reference TRBV5-4 and TRBJ2-3, is as follows: ETGVTQSPTHLIKTRGQQVTLRCSSQSGHNTVSWYQQALGQGPQFIFQYYREEENGRGNFPPRFSGLQFPNYSSELNVNALELDDSALYLCASSLGTGVGDTQYFGPGTRLTVL.

The CDR3 here is CASSPRQGRSYEQYF. The CDR3 nucleotides read TGTGCCAGCAGCCCCCGACAGGGAAGGAGCTACGAGCAGTACTTC. The V and J genes are TRBV5-6 and TRBJ2-7; 7 bases match TRBD1. This CDR3 is 15 amino acids long. J lost 3 bases, V lost 4 bases, and 10 bases had no gene match. CDR1 and CDR2 from the germline V gene are SGHDT and YYEEEE.

The chain is built from TRBV11-2 and TRBJ2-1; 12 positions match TRBD2. Germline V gene sequence: CDR1 SGHAT, CDR2 FQNNGV. CDR3 size: 18 residues. The V segment lost 1 base and the J segment 4 bases; nucleotides outside the gene matches: 8. The CDR3 DNA follows: TGTGCCAGCAGCTTAGGCGGACTAGCGGGAATTGTTTACAATGAGCAGTTCTTC. It encodes CASSLGGLAGIVYNEQFF.